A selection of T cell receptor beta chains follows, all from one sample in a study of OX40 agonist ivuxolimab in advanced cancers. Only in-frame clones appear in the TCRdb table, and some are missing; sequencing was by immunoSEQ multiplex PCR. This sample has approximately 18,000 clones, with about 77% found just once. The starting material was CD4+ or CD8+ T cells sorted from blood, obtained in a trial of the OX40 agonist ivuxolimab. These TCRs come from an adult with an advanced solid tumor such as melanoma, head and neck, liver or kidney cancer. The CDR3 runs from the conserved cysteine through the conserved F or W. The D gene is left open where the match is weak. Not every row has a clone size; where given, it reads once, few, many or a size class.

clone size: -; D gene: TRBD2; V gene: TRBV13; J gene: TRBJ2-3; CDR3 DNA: TGTGCCAGCAGCTTCTCCGGGACTAGCAATACAGATACGCAGTATTTT; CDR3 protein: CASSFSGTSNTDTQYF
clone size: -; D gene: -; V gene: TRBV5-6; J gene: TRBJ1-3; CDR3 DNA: TGTGCCAGCAGCTTTGGGGTCTCTGGAAACACCATATATTTT; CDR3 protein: CASSFGVSGNTIYF
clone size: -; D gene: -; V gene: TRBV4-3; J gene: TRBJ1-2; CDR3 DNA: TGCGCCAGCAGCCAGCTTGGGACCGGCTATGGCTACACCTTC; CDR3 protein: CASSQLGTGYGYTF
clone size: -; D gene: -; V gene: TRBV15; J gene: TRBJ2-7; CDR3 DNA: TGTGCCACCAGCAGAGATGGGGACTGGACCTACGAGCAGTACTTC; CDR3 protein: CATSRDGDWTYEQYF
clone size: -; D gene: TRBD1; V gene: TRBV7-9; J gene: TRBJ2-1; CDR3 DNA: TGTGCCAGCAGCTACCGGGACAGGCCGCTAGACCAGTTCTTC; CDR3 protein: CASSYRDRPLDQFF
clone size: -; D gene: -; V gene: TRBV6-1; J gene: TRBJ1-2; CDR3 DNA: TGTGCCAGCAGTCAGACAGACTATGGCTACACCTTC; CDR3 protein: CASSQTDYGYTF
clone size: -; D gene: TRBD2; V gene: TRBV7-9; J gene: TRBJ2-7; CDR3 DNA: TGTGCCAGCACCCCGCGGGAGGGCTTGGAGGGCGTAAACGAGCAGTACTTC; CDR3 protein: CASTPREGLEGVNEQYF
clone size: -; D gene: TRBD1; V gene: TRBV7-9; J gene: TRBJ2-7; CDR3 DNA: TGTGCCAGCAGCTTAGTAGGCCACACAGGGGACTACGAGCAGTACTTC; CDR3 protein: CASSLVGHTGDYEQYF
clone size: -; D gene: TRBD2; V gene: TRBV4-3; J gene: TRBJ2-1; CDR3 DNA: TGCGCCAGCAGCCTCCAGCGGGGGGGCTACAATGAGCAGTTCTTC; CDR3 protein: CASSLQRGGYNEQFF
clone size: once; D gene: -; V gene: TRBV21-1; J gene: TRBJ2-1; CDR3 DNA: TGTGCCAGCAGCCTCGAGGGCAGGGCCTACAATGAGCAGTTCTTC; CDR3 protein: CASSLEGRAYNEQFF
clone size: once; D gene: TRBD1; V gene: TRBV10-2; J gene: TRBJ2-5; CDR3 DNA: TGCGCCAGCAGCGCCGACAGGGAGAGCCCAGAGACCCAGTACTTC; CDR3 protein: CASSADRESPETQYF
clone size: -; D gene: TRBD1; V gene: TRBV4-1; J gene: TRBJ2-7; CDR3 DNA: TGCGCCAGCAGCCAAGGACCTACGGGGACAGGACGGTCCTACGAGCAGTACTTC; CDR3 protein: CASSQGPTGTGRSYEQYF
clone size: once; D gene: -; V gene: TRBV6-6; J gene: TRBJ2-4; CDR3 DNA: TGTGCCAGCAGTTACTCAACAACAGGAAAAAACATTCAGTACTTC; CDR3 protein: CASSYSTTGKNIQYF
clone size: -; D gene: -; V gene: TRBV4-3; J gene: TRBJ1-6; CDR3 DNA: TGCGCCAGCAGCCAAGATGAGGCGGTACACAATTCACCCCTCCACTTT; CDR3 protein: CASSQDEAVHNSPLHF
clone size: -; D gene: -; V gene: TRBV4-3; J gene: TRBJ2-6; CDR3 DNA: TGCGCCAGCAGCCAAGAAGGGCTGTCTGGGGCCAACGTCCTGACTTTC; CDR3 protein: CASSQEGLSGANVLTF
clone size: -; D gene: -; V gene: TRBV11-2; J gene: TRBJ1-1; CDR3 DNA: TGTGCCAGCAGCTTAGGGGGGCTTGAAGCTTTCTTT; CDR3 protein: CASSLGGLEAFF
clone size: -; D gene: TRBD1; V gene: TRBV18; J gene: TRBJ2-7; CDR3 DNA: TGTGCCAGCTCATCCGGGACAGCCACCTACGAGCAGTACTTC; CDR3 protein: CASSSGTATYEQYF
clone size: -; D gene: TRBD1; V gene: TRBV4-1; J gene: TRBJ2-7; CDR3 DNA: TGCGCCAGCAGCCCGGGACAGCACTACGAGCAGTACTTC; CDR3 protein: CASSPGQHYEQYF
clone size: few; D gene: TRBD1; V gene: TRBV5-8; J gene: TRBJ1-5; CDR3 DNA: TGTGCCAGCAGCTTACAGGGGTATAGCAATCAGCCCCAGCATTTT; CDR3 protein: CASSLQGYSNQPQHF
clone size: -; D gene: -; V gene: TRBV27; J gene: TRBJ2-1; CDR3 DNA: TGTGCCAGCAGTTTTCGACGTACAGACAATGAGCAGTTCTTC; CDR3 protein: CASSFRRTDNEQFF
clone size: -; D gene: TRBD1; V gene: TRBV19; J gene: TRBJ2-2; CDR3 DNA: TGTGCCAGTACTTACAGGGGAAACACCGGGGAGCTGTTTTTT; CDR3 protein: CASTYRGNTGELFF
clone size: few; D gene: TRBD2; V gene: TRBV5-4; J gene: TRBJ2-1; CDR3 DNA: TGTGCCAGCAGCTTGGGACTAGCGGACTACAATGAGCAGTTCTTC; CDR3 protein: CASSLGLADYNEQFF
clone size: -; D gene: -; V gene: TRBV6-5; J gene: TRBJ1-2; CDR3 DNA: TGTGCCAGCAGTTACGACGTAGCCGGGGGGACCTATGGCTACACCTTC; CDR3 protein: CASSYDVAGGTYGYTF
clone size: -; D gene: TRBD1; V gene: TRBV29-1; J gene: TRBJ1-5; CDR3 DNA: TGCAGCGTGCCGCCATCAGGGGGGGAGAATGTGAGCAATCAGCCCCAGCATTTT; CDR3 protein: CSVPPSGGENVSNQPQHF
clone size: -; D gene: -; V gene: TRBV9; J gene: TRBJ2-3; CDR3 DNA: TGTGCCAGCAGCGCCCACTCCAGCACAGATACGCAGTATTTT; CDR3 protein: CASSAHSSTDTQYF
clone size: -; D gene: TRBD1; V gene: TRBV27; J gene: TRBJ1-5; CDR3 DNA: TGTGCCAGCAGTTCGGGACAGGGGTTCCAGCCCCAGCATTTT; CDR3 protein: CASSSGQGFQPQHF
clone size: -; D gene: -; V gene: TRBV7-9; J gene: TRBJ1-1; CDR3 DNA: TGTGCCAGCAGCTTAAGGCCGGACAGAAAGAACACTGAAGCTTTCTTT; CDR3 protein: CASSLRPDRKNTEAFF
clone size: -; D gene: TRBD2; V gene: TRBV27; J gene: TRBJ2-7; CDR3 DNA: TGTGCCAGCAGTTCAACCCCGTTTGATAGCGGGAGGATCTACGAGCAGTACTTC; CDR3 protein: CASSSTPFDSGRIYEQYF
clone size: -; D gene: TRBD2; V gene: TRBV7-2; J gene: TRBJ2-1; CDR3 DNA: TGTGCCAGCAGCTTAGATCTGGGCGGGAGCTCCTACAATGAGCAGTTCTTC; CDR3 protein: CASSLDLGGSSYNEQFF
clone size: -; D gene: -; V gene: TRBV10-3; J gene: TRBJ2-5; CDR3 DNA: TGTGCCATCAGGAGGGGTGGAGGACAAGAGACCCAGTACTTC; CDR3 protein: CAIRRGGGQETQYF
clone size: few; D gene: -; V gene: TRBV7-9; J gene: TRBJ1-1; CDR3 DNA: TGTGCCAGCAGTCCTCTAACAGGCCCGGGCACTGAAGCTTTCTTT; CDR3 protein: CASSPLTGPGTEAFF
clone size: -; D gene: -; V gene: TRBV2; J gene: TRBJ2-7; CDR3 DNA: TGTGCCAGCAGTGGCCAGGCCTACGAGCAGTACTTC; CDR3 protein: CASSGQAYEQYF
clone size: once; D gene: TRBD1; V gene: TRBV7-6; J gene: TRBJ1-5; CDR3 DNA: TGTGCCAGCAGCTTGACAGGGGGCAATCAGCCCCAGCATTTT; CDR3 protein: CASSLTGGNQPQHF
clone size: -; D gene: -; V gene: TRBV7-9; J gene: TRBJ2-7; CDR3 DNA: TGTGCCAGCAGCTCGGATTACGGGCAGTACTTC; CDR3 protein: CASSSDYGQYF
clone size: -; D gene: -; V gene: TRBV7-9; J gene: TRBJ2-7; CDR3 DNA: TGTGCCAGCAGCTTGCTGACAGGTGGTAACTACGAGCAGTACTTC; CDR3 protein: CASSLLTGGNYEQYF
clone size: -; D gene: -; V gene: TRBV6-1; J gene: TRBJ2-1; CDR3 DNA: TGTGCCAGCAGTTACGGCAATGAGCAGTTCTTC; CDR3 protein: CASSYGNEQFF
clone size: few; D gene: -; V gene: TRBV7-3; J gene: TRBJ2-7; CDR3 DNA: TGTGCCAGCAGCTTAGGGGGACCCTCCGAGCAGTACTTC; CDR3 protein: CASSLGGPSEQYF
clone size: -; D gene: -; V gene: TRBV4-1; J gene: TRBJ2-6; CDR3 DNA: TGCGCCAGCAGCCACAGACAGTCACTCTCTGGGGCCAACGTCCTGACTTTC; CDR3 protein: CASSHRQSLSGANVLTF
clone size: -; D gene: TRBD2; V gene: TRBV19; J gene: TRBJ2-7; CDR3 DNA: TGTGCCAGTAGCATTACCGGGACTAGCGGTTTCTACGAGCAGTACTTC; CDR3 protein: CASSITGTSGFYEQYF
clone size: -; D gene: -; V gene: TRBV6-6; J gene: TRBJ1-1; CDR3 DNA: TGTGCCAGCAGTGATGGACAGAACACTGAAGCTTTCTTT; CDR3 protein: CASSDGQNTEAFF
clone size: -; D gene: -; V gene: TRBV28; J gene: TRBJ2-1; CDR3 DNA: TGTGCCAGCAGTTTGACCGTGAACAATGAGCAGTTCTTC; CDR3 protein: CASSLTVNNEQFF
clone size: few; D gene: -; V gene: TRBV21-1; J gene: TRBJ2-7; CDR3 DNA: TGTGCCAGCATCTTCCCCGGGGGGACAGGGGATACCTACGAGCAGTACTTC; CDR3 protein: CASIFPGGTGDTYEQYF
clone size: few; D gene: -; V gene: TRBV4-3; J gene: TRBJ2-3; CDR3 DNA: TGCGCCAGCAGCCAAGATACCAGCGGAAGCACAGATACGCAGTATTTT; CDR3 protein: CASSQDTSGSTDTQYF
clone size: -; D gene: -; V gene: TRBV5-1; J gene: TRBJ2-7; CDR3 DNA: TGCGCCAGCAGCGAAGGATTCTCCTACGAGCAGTACTTC; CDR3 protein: CASSEGFSYEQYF
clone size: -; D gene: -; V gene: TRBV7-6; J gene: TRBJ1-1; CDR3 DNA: TGTGCCAGCAGTTCCACCCGGAACACTGAAGCTTTCTTT; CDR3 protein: CASSSTRNTEAFF
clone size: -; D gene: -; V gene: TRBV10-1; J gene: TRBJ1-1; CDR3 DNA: TGCGCCAGCAGTGAGTTGGTCGGGAACACTGAAGCTTTCTTT; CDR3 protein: CASSELVGNTEAFF
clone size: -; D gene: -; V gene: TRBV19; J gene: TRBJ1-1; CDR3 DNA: TGTGCCAGTAGTATAGGCCCGAACACTGAAGCTTTCTTT; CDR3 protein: CASSIGPNTEAFF
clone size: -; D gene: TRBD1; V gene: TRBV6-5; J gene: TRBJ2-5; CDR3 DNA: TGTGCCAGCAGCCCGACAGGGGGCGGAGAGACCCAGTACTTC; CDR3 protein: CASSPTGGGETQYF
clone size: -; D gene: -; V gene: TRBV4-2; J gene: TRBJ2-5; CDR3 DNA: TGTGCCAGCAGTCTACTACCAATTCCCCAAGAGACCCAGTACTTC; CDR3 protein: CASSLLPIPQETQYF
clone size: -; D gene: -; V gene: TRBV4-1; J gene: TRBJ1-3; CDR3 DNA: TGCGCCAGCAGCCAAGATCCTACACCCTCTGGAAACACCATATATTTT; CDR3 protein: CASSQDPTPSGNTIYF
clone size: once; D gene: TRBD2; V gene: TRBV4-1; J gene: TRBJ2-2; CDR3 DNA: TGCGCCAGCAGGGTAGCGGGAGGGACCGGGGAGCTGTTTTTT; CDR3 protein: CASRVAGGTGELFF
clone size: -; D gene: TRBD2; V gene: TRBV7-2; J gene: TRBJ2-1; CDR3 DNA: TGTGCCAGCAGCTTTGCGGGGGGGCCAGATGAGCAGTTCTTC; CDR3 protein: CASSFAGGPDEQFF
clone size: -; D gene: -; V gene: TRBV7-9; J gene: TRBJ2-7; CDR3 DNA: TGTGCCGCAGGAACCTCCTACGAGCAGTACTTC; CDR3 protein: CAAGTSYEQYF
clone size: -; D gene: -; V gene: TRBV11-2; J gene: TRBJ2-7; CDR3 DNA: TGTGCCAGCAGCTTAGGCGGGGGCCCAACCTACGAGCAGTACTTC; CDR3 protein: CASSLGGGPTYEQYF
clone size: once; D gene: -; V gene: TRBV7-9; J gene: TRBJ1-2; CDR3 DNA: TGTGCCAGCAGCTTACCTCGTCCGGCTAACTATGGCTACACCTTC; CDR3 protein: CASSLPRPANYGYTF
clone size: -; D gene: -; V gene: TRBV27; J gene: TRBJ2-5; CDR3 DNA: TGTGCCAGCAGCCCGGCGGCTAGCCGACCCCAAGAGACCCAGTACTTC; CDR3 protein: CASSPAASRPQETQYF
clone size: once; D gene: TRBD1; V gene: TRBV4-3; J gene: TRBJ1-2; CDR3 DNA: TGCGCCAGCAGTTTCACCAGACTTCTAAAAGGACAGGCGTCTCGAGGCTACACCTTC; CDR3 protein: CASSFTRLLKGQASRGYTF
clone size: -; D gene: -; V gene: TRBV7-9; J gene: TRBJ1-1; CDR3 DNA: TGTGCCAGCAGCCCCGGGACTGTCGTGTGGACTGAAGCTTTCTTT; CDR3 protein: CASSPGTVVWTEAFF
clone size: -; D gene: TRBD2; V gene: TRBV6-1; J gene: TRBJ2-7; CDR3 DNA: TGTGCCAGCAGGGAGCGGGGGATCTACGAGCAGTACTTC; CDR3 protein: CASRERGIYEQYF
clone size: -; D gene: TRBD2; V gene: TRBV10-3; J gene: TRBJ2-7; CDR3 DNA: TGTGCCATCAGTGAGGCTAGCGGGATCTACGAGCAGTACTTC; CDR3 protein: CAISEASGIYEQYF